Listed below are T cell receptor beta chains from one sample, sequenced in a study of graft-versus-host responses after intestinal transplantation. TCRdb's copy holds only in-frame clones and misses some; the assay was immunoSEQ multiplex PCR. The sample lists 75,000 to 100,000 clones, 90% to 95% occurring once. Antigens of these TCRs are unknown. The material was unstimulated CD8+ T cells sorted from spleen or lymph node cells, obtained before intestinal transplant. The receptors originated from a human donor who received an intestinal transplant. The CDR3 runs from the conserved cysteine through the conserved F or W. D genes are given only for firm matches. Not all rows give a size; the values are once, few, many and, for expanded clones, a class.

J,V,size,length,D,DNA,CDR3
TRBJ2-6,TRBV27,NA,15,NA,TGTGCCAGCAGTCCGCTGACAGCCGGGGCCAACGTCCTGACTTTC,CASSPLTAGANVLTF
TRBJ2-2,TRBV7-3,NA,17,NA,TGTGCCAGCAGTCCGAATCTGAGTGGGGGGATCACCGGGGAGCTGTTTTTT,CASSPNLSGGITGELFF
TRBJ2-1,TRBV7-6,NA,18,TRBD2,TGTGCCAGCAGCTTAACTAGCGGGAGGGGTTATGTTATAATGGAGCAGTTCTTC,CASSLTSGRGYVIMEQFF
TRBJ2-1,TRBV7-8,NA,17,TRBD1,TGTGCCAGCAGCCCTCAACAGGGGCAAAGGTCCTACAATGAGCAGTTCTTC,CASSPQQGQRSYNEQFF
TRBJ1-2,TRBV7-9,NA,13,NA,TGTGCCAGCAGCCCAGGGGCTACCTATGGCTACACCTTC,CASSPGATYGYTF
TRBJ1-1,TRBV7-3,once,16,TRBD1,TGTGCCAGCAGCTATCATCCGGGACAGATGAACACTGAAGCTTTCTTT,CASSYHPGQMNTEAFF
TRBJ2-7,TRBV27,NA,16,TRBD2,TGTGCCAGCAGTTGGGCCGGACTAGCGGGAGTGTACGAGCAGTACTTC,CASSWAGLAGVYEQYF
TRBJ2-7,TRBV25-1,NA,14,TRBD1,TGTGCCAGCAGTGTTGGGACAGGGGCCGGCGAGCAGTACTTC,CASSVGTGAGEQYF
TRBJ2-5,TRBV7-3,once,15,NA,TGTGCCAGCAGCTTAATAGGGAGCCCGGGGGAGACCCAGTACTTC,CASSLIGSPGETQYF
TRBJ1-6,TRBV7-8,NA,12,NA,TGTGCCAGCAGCCCAACAAATTCACCCCTCCACTTT,CASSPTNSPLHF
TRBJ2-3,TRBV5-1,NA,16,NA,TGCGCCAGCAGCTTGACAGGTCGATCGCGCACAGATACGCAGTATTTT,CASSLTGRSRTDTQYF
TRBJ1-3,TRBV2,NA,14,NA,TGTGCCAGCAGTGAGGAGAGCTCTGGAAACACCATATATTTT,CASSEESSGNTIYF
TRBJ1-1,TRBV19,once,16,TRBD1,TGTGCCAGTAGTATTCTGGGACAGGGGATCAACACTGAAGCTTTCTTT,CASSILGQGINTEAFF
TRBJ1-1,TRBV6-5,NA,15,NA,TGTGCCAGCAGTTACCTAGACAGGTGGAACACTGAAGCTTTCTTT,CASSYLDRWNTEAFF
TRBJ1-1,TRBV27,NA,14,TRBD1,TGTGCCAGCAGTGCCCAGGGGGAAAGGACTGAAGCTTTCTTT,CASSAQGERTEAFF
TRBJ1-1,TRBV7-9,NA,16,NA,TGTGCCAGCAGCAACGGAGGTGCTGGAATGGGACTTGAAGCTTTCTTT,CASSNGGAGMGLEAFF
TRBJ2-7,TRBV9,NA,13,TRBD1,TGTGCCAGCAGCGGGACAGGGCAGGGGGAGCAGTACTTC,CASSGTGQGEQYF
TRBJ1-3,TRBV27,NA,16,NA,TGTGCCAGCAGGGCCCTAACGCTGACAGGTGGAAACACCATATATTTT,CASRALTLTGGNTIYF
TRBJ2-7,TRBV7-9,NA,15,TRBD1,TGTGCCAGCAGCCAGCCCCCGGGACAGTCCTACGAGCAGTACTTC,CASSQPPGQSYEQYF
TRBJ2-5,TRBV25-1,NA,16,TRBD2,TGTGCCAGCAGCTACTCGGGACTAGCCCACCAAGAGACCCAGTACTTC,CASSYSGLAHQETQYF
TRBJ1-1,TRBV11-2,once,14,TRBD1,TGTGCCAGCAGCGTAGACAGGGTCCACACTGAAGCTTTCTTT,CASSVDRVHTEAFF
TRBJ1-2,TRBV30,NA,13,NA,TGTGCCTGGAGTGACGGGACAAGATATGGCTACACCTTC,CAWSDGTRYGYTF
TRBJ1-3,TRBV9,NA,17,TRBD1,TGTGCCAGCAGTAGAGGACAGGGCGATCTGTCGGGAAACACCATATATTTT,CASSRGQGDLSGNTIYF
TRBJ2-2,TRBV30,NA,14,NA,TGCGCCTGGAGGAAACGTCAGGGCACCGGGGAGCTGTTTTTT,CAWRKRQGTGELFF
TRBJ2-1,TRBV7-3,NA,14,NA,TGTGCCAGCAGCTTATTGGGGGGAGCCAATGAGCAGTTCTTC,CASSLLGGANEQFF
TRBJ1-2,TRBV4-3,NA,16,NA,TGCGCCAGCAGCCAAGATCAGCAGGGGTTTGACTATGGCTACACCTTC,CASSQDQQGFDYGYTF
TRBJ2-7,TRBV19,once,14,TRBD1,TGTGCCACCTCGGTGGGGACAGGGTACAACGAGCAGTACTTC,CATSVGTGYNEQYF
TRBJ2-3,TRBV6-1,NA,18,TRBD2,TGTGCCAGCAGTGATCCCCGGCTAGCGGGAGATTCCACAGATACGCAGTATTTT,CASSDPRLAGDSTDTQYF
TRBJ1-1,TRBV29-1,NA,10,NA,TGCAGCGTTATCGTGACTGAAGCTTTCTTT,CSVIVTEAFF
TRBJ2-7,TRBV27,NA,18,NA,TGTGCCAGCAGTTTAGCCAAACCAGGGATGAGTCTAGACTACGAGCAGTACTTC,CASSLAKPGMSLDYEQYF
TRBJ2-1,TRBV7-8,once,18,TRBD2,TGTGCCAGCAGCTTAGGAGTTTCGACTAGCGGACCCTACAATGAGCAGTTCTTC,CASSLGVSTSGPYNEQFF
TRBJ2-7,TRBV5-6,NA,15,TRBD1,TGTGCCAGCAGCCCGCGACAGGGGTCCTCCTACGAGCAGTACTTC,CASSPRQGSSYEQYF
TRBJ2-7,TRBV19,NA,18,TRBD1,TGTGCCAGTGAATTTATCGACCCAAGAGGACAGGAGCTCCACGAGCAGTACTTC,CASEFIDPRGQELHEQYF
TRBJ1-2,TRBV29-1,NA,12,TRBD1,TGCAGCGCTGGACAGGGGGCCTATGGCTACACCTTC,CSAGQGAYGYTF
TRBJ1-3,TRBV7-2,few,13,NA,TGTGCCAGGGAGGGAGTAGGCGGAAACACCATATATTTT,CAREGVGGNTIYF
TRBJ2-3,TRBV29-1,NA,17,NA,TGCAGCGTTGAAGGGTTACTAGCCCGTTTTCAGCCAGATACGCAGTATTTT,CSVEGLLARFQPDTQYF
TRBJ2-1,TRBV4-1,NA,14,NA,TGCGCCAGCAGCCTTGGGATAGGGGGAATTGAGCAGTTCTTC,CASSLGIGGIEQFF
TRBJ2-3,TRBV19,NA,14,NA,TGTGCCAGCTCCCCGGCTAGAGACACAGATACGCAGTATTTT,CASSPARDTDTQYF
TRBJ1-2,TRBV11-2,NA,15,NA,TGTGCCAGCAGCTTAGAATGGGACAACACCTATGGCTACACCTTC,CASSLEWDNTYGYTF
TRBJ2-3,TRBV5-6,NA,15,NA,TGTGCCAGCACCCTACTCGCGGGCATCACAGATACGCAGTATTTT,CASTLLAGITDTQYF
TRBJ1-6,TRBV19,NA,15,NA,TGTGCCAGTAGGACAGGTAGCTCCTATAATTCACCCCTCCACTTT,CASRTGSSYNSPLHF
TRBJ1-2,TRBV19,NA,13,TRBD1,TGTGCCAGTAGTATGGGACAGTCCTATGGCTACACCTTC,CASSMGQSYGYTF